A single sample is the source of the 7 T cell receptor beta chains below, sequenced in a study of cytomegalovirus exposure and HLA in healthy donors. Use of 60 Vbeta and 13 Jbeta primers characterized the PCR. Sequencing used immunoSEQ multiplex PCR; TCRdb keeps in-frame clones, though not all of them. In the table there are roughly 100,000 clones, over 70% of which are singletons. The sequenced material came from PBMCs. The receptors were sampled from a male donor in good health and CMV-seropositive.

With respect to this clone: Sequence at one end of the junction differs from germline and may be a read error. J is TRBJ1-2 and V is TRBV6-5; the D gene is possibly TRBD1 (5 bases). CDR3 length: 14 amino acids. The V gene's germline CDR1 is MNHEY and CDR2 SVGAGI. The CDR3 sequence: CVSSYGTDTYGYTF. In DNA form, the CDR3 reads TGTGTCAGCAGTTACGGGACTGACACCTATGGCTACACCTTC.

The V and J genes are TRBV28 and TRBJ2-5, with TRBD1 identical over 8 bases. This CDR3 has 14 amino acids. V gave up 6 bases and J gave up 3 bases; unmatched junction bases: 6. Per germline, CDR1 MDHEN and CDR2 SYDVKM. CDR3 DNA: TGTGCCAGCAGCACTCGACAGGGGAAAGAGACCCAGTACTTC. The encoded protein is CASSTRQGKETQYF.

The genes are TRBV11-2 and TRBJ2-3; no clear D. The V gene's germline CDR1 is SGHAT and CDR2 FQNNGV. This CDR3 has 14 residues. The V gene lost 1 base and the J gene lost 1 base, with 6 bases spanning the gap. The DNA for the CDR3 is TGTGCCAGCAGCTTAGCGTTTGGCACAGATACGCAGTATTTT. Translating it yields CASSLAFGTDTQYF.

The V and J genes are TRBV5-4 and TRBJ1-1; 10 bases line up with TRBD1. The V segment lost 4 bases and the J segment 5 bases; nucleotides outside the gene matches: 5. CDR1 SGHNT and CDR2 YYREEE come from the germline V gene (reference sequence). The CDR3 loop spans 14 amino acids. The CDR3 here is CASSTRTGGTEAFF. In DNA, the CDR3 is TGTGCCAGCAGCACCAGGACAGGGGGGACTGAAGCTTTCTTT.

Only a few counts were recorded for this clone. V is TRBV10-3 and J is TRBJ1-1; D possibly corresponds to TRBD1 (5 bases). With 6 bases removed from V and 4 bases from J, the gap between germline ends came to 15 bases. Per the germline V gene, CDR1 is ENHRY and CDR2 is SYGVKD. The CDR3 spans 14 residues. The CDR3 is CAISERGMGTEAFF. CDR3 nucleotide sequence: TGTGCCATCAGCGAACGGGGGATGGGCACTGAAGCTTTCTTT.

This chain uses TRBV4-3 with TRBJ2-7; 8 nucleotides agree with TRBD2. V lost 1 base to trimming and J lost 2 bases; unmatched junction nucleotides: 4. CDR3 length equals 15 residues. Germline V lookup: CDR1 LGHNA, CDR2 YSLEER. CDR3 sequence: CASSQGSGGAYEQYF. DNA for the CDR3: TGCGCCAGCAGCCAAGGGAGCGGGGGTGCCTACGAGCAGTACTTC.

CDR3 residues: CASSSYSGVNIGEKLFF. The CDR3 DNA reads TGCGCCAGCAGCTCCTATAGCGGTGTGAACATTGGGGAAAAACTGTTTTTT. The chain carries TRBV5-1 and TRBJ1-4; D gene ambiguous. The CDR3 length is 17 residues. V was shortened by 3 bases and J by 8 bases, with 23 bases between the two germline ends. Germline V CDR1 and CDR2: SGHRS, YFSETQ.